This is a list of T cell receptor beta chains from one sample in a study of identical twins. TCRdb processed the 5' RACE reads anew with MiXCR; each CDR3 protein has one entry. The sample lists approximately 550,000 distinct CDR3 sequences, 20% to 25% seen once, with approximately 0.52% in the top ten. This sample was shared with a second study, whose subject was yellow fever vaccine responses in identical twins.

Material for sequencing was CD4+ T cells sorted from blood. These receptors originate from a woman under 30 in good health. The CDR3 runs from the conserved cysteine through the conserved F or W. The D gene is left open where the match is weak. The listing skips clone size in some rows; elsewhere it reads once, few, many or a size class.

>.|TRBV12-3/TRBV12-4|.|TRBJ2-3
TGTGCCAGCAGTGGGCCCCCGAGGGACACAGATACGCAGTATTTT
CASSGPPRDTDTQYF
>.|TRBV7-9|TRBD2|TRBJ2-1
TGTGCCAGCAGCAAAGGACTAGCGGACTCCTACAATGAGCAGTTCTTC
CASSKGLADSYNEQFF
>few|TRBV5-1|TRBD2|TRBJ2-2
TGCGCCAGCAGGGGCGGGAGCGGCACCACCGGGGAGCTGTTTTTT
CASRGGSGTTGELFF
>.|TRBV6-5|.|TRBJ1-3
TGTGCCAGCAGTTACCGCTTCTCTGGAAACACCATATATTTT
CASSYRFSGNTIYF
>few|TRBV6-5|TRBD2|TRBJ2-7
TGTGCCAGCAGTTACTCTCGACTAGCGGGGCCCGGGGAGCAGTACTTC
CASSYSRLAGPGEQYF
>few|TRBV29-1|.|TRBJ1-1
TGCAGCGCCGTAGCCTCTGGCAGGGTAATGAACACTGAAGCTTTCTTT
CSAVASGRVMNTEAFF
>.|TRBV19|.|TRBJ1-1
TGTGCCAGTAATATCCCTGGGGCTGAAGCTTTCTTT
CASNIPGAEAFF
>few|TRBV10-3|.|TRBJ2-2
TGTGCCATCAGTGAGTCCCCCCTCGGCCGACGCACCGGGGAGCTGTTTTTT
CAISESPLGRRTGELFF
>.|TRBV12-3/TRBV12-4|.|TRBJ2-5
TGTGCCAGCAGTTTTAGAGGGAGTGAGACCCAGTACTTC
CASSFRGSETQYF
>.|TRBV7-3|TRBD1|TRBJ2-1
TGTGCCAGCAGATTCGGACAGGGAGACAATGAGCAGTTCTTC
CASRFGQGDNEQFF
>.|TRBV6-1|.|TRBJ2-5
TGTGCCAGCAGTGAAATGGTTAGCGTCGAGACCCAGTACTTC
CASSEMVSVETQYF
>few|TRBV29-1|.|TRBJ2-1
TGCAGCTCCTCTAGGACGGCTTACAATGAGCAGTTCTTC
CSSSRTAYNEQFF
>few|TRBV12-3/TRBV12-4|TRBD2|TRBJ2-3
TGTGCCAGCAAACTGATATTAGCGGGGGGCCGTCACACAGATACGCAGTATTTT
CASKLILAGGRHTDTQYF
>.|TRBV5-1|.|TRBJ2-2
TGCGCCAGCAGCTCCGACCCGGGGGCAAACACCGGGGAGCTGTTTTTT
CASSSDPGANTGELFF
>.|TRBV5-1|TRBD1|TRBJ2-3
TGCGCCAGCAGCAGGGACAGGGAGGGCACAGATACGCAGTTTTTT
CASSRDREGTDTQFF
>.|TRBV20-1|TRBD1|TRBJ2-2
TGCAGTGCTAGGACAGGGGACGGAAACACCGGGGAGCTGTTTTTT
CSARTGDGNTGELFF
>.|TRBV20-1|TRBD2|TRBJ2-1
TGCAGTGCTCCGACTAGCGGGAGGGCCCGTAATGAGCAGTTCTTC
CSAPTSGRARNEQFF
>.|TRBV19|.|TRBJ2-3
TGTGCCAGTAGGACTACTGGGGTTCGCACAGATACGCAGTATTTT
CASRTTGVRTDTQYF
>.|TRBV4-2|.|TRBJ2-2
.
CASSQDRRAGELFF
>few|TRBV5-1|.|TRBJ2-7
TGCGCCAGCAGCCCTGGTCCGGGGGCCTCCTACGAGCAGTACTTC
CASSPGPGASYEQYF
>once|TRBV5-5|.|TRBJ2-6
TGTGCCAGCACCTTGGGGGTCGCGAACGGGGCCAACGTCCTGACTTTC
CASTLGVANGANVLTF
>few|TRBV24-1|.|TRBJ2-3
TGTGCCACCAGTGATGGGGGAGTGGGGGATACGCAGTATTTT
CATSDGGVGDTQYF
>few|TRBV5-1|.|TRBJ2-1
TGCGCCAGCAGCCGGGGCGAAAATGTCAATGAGCAGTTCTTC
CASSRGENVNEQFF
>few|TRBV5-1|TRBD2|TRBJ2-1
TGCGCCAGCAGCTTGGATGTAGCGGGCGCAAATGAGCAGTTCTTC
CASSLDVAGANEQFF
>few|TRBV7-8|TRBD2|TRBJ2-1
TGTGCCAGCAGCTTAGGGGGGACTAGAAGCTCCTACAATGAGCAGTTCTTC
CASSLGGTRSSYNEQFF
>.|TRBV6-1|.|TRBJ1-1
TGTGCCAGCAGCCTACCCAGGGACCTCGGGACTGAAGCTTTCTTT
CASSLPRDLGTEAFF
>.|TRBV20-1|.|TRBJ1-1
TGCAGTGCTAGTGGCGGGTTCACTGAAGCTTTCTTT
CSASGGFTEAFF
>.|TRBV7-6|.|TRBJ2-1
TGTGCCAGCAGCCCCCGCGGGAAGACCTCCTCCTTC
CASSPRGKTSSF
>.|TRBV5-1|.|TRBJ2-6
TGCGCCAGCAGCTTGACAGAAGCAGGGGCCAACGTCCTGACTTTC
CASSLTEAGANVLTF
>many|TRBV12-3/TRBV12-4|TRBD2|TRBJ2-1
TGTGCCAGCAGTTTAGCCGCGGGGAGGGGACCGGATTCCTACAATGAGCAGTTCTTC
CASSLAAGRGPDSYNEQFF
>.|TRBV29-1|.|TRBJ1-1
TGCAGCGTTGACCAACACGTTAACACTGAAGCTTTCTTT
CSVDQHVNTEAFF
>.|TRBV20-1|.|TRBJ2-2
TGCAGTGCTAGGGTGGCCATTGCCGACACCGGGGAGCTGTTTTTT
CSARVAIADTGELFF
>few|TRBV4-2|.|TRBJ2-1
TGTGCCAGCAGCCAAGAATTAAGCGGAAGCTTGTGGGAGCAGTTCTTC
CASSQELSGSLWEQFF
>.|TRBV18|.|TRBJ2-7
TGTGCCAGCTCATCCGGGACACGGCTCTCCTACGAGCAGTACTTC
CASSSGTRLSYEQYF
>few|TRBV20-1|TRBD2|TRBJ2-3
TGCAGTGCTAGAGACAGTAGCGGGAGGGGCACAGATACGCAGTATTTT
CSARDSSGRGTDTQYF
>.|TRBV7-2|TRBD2|TRBJ2-1
TGTGCCAGCAGCTTAGCGCTGGGTCTGGCTAGCGGGGCAGGGTCCTACAATGAGCAGTTCTTC
CASSLALGLASGAGSYNEQFF
>.|TRBV15|.|TRBJ2-3
TGTGCCACCAGCGGGGCATTTTTATCAGCGGGCACAGATACGCAGTATTTT
CATSGAFLSAGTDTQYF
>.|TRBV29-1|TRBD1|TRBJ2-7
TGCAGCGTGTTAGGACAGGCCACCTACGAGCAGTACTTC
CSVLGQATYEQYF
>.|TRBV4-1|.|TRBJ1-1
TGCGCCAGCAGCCAACAGGGACGTAGCTATGAAGCTTTCTTT
CASSQQGRSYEAFF
>many|TRBV5-1|.|TRBJ2-7
TGCGCCAGCAGCTTGGACACACCAACCTACGAGCAGTACTTC
CASSLDTPTYEQYF
>few|TRBV7-2|TRBD2|TRBJ2-4
TGTGCCAGCAGCAGGACTAGCGGGAGGGCCGAAAACATTCAGTACTTC
CASSRTSGRAENIQYF
>few|TRBV20-1|TRBD1|TRBJ2-1
TGCAGTGCTCGAACGGGACAGGGTCACAATGAGCAGTTCTTC
CSARTGQGHNEQFF
>.|TRBV5-1|.|TRBJ1-2
TGCGCCAGCAGCGATAGGACCCAGGATGGTAACTATGGCTACACCTTC
CASSDRTQDGNYGYTF
>few|TRBV27|TRBD2|TRBJ2-1
TGTGCCAGCAGTTTTAGTCTAGCGGGGTACAATGAGCAGTTCTTC
CASSFSLAGYNEQFF
>.|TRBV25-1|TRBD2|TRBJ2-7
TGTGCCAGCAGTGTTTCCGCGGGAGGTCTCTACGAGCAGTACTTC
CASSVSAGGLYEQYF
>few|TRBV7-9|TRBD2|TRBJ2-7
TGTGCCAGCAGCCCATACGTGCCGGGGGGCTCCTACGAGCAGTACTTC
CASSPYVPGGSYEQYF
>.|TRBV28|TRBD1|TRBJ1-1
TGTGCCAGCAGTACCACAGGGGGCATCACTGAAGCTTTCTTT
CASSTTGGITEAFF
>many|TRBV3-1|.|TRBJ2-7
TGTGCCAGCAGCCAAGGACAGCGCTCCTACGAGCAGTACTTC
CASSQGQRSYEQYF
>.|TRBV6-1|TRBD1|TRBJ1-4
TGTGCCAGCAGACGGGACAGCCTGAATGAAAAACTGTTTTTT
CASRRDSLNEKLFF
>.|TRBV20-1|TRBD2|TRBJ2-1
TGCAGTGCTAGCCCGCGGTTCGTGGCGGGAGGGTTCCCCTACAATGAGCAGTTCTTC
CSASPRFVAGGFPYNEQFF
>.|TRBV12-3/TRBV12-4|TRBD2|TRBJ2-2
TGTGCCAGCAGTTGGGGGGGTAACACCGGGGAGCTGTTTTTT
CASSWGGNTGELFF
>.|TRBV25-1|.|TRBJ1-5
TGTGCCAGCAGTGAACAAGGGGATAATAGCAATCAGCCCCAGCATTTT
CASSEQGDNSNQPQHF
>.|TRBV2|.|TRBJ2-2
TGTGCCAGCAGTGAAGGTGTACTGAACACCGGGGAGCTGTTTTTT
CASSEGVLNTGELFF
>few|TRBV12-3/TRBV12-4|.|TRBJ1-2
TGTGCCAGCAGTATCGACCCGAGGGACTATGGCTACACCTTC
CASSIDPRDYGYTF
>few|TRBV20-1|TRBD1|TRBJ1-5
TGCAGTGCCGGGACAGGGGTATTCAGCAATCAGCCCCAGCATTTT
CSAGTGVFSNQPQHF